The 5 T cell receptor beta chains presented below share a single source sample, sequenced in a study of cytomegalovirus exposure and HLA in healthy donors. Clones were read by immunoSEQ multiplex PCR, and TCRdb kept only the in-frame ones, dropping some. The sample gives tens of thousands of clones, approximately 90% of which show up once; 3% to 4.5% is in the top ten. Sequences were obtained from PBMCs. The receptor source for this set is a woman aged 18-29 years in good health and CMV-seropositive.

This clone was recorded once. The chain couples TRBV28 to TRBJ2-7; D gene ambiguous. This CDR3 contains 14 residues. Germline-derived CDR1 and CDR2 are MDHEN and SYDVKM. Trimming removed 4 bases at V and 2 bases at J, with 12 bases between. In DNA form, the CDR3 reads TGTGCCAGCAGTTCCGGTAGAGTGACCTACGAGCAGTACTTC. It specifies CASSSGRVTYEQYF.

The V and J genes are TRBV13 and TRBJ2-7; tentative D call: TRBD1 (6 bases). Germline V CDR1 and CDR2: PRHDT, FYEKMQ (reference sequence). V gave up 0 bases and J gave up 3 bases, with 9 bases separating them. The CDR3 has 14 amino acids. Here the CDR3 DNA reads TGTGCCAGCAGCTTAGGGACAGGACACTACGAGCAGTACTTC. This encodes CASSLGTGHYEQYF.

The rearrangement links TRBV27 to TRBJ1-2, with TRBD1 as a possible D gene (5 bases). The CDR3 has 15 amino acids. Germline V gene data show CDR1 as MNHEY and CDR2 as SMNVEV (reference sequence). Trimming pared 0 bases from V and 4 bases from J, leaving 12 bases between. CDR3 amino acids: CASSLSDSTFYGYTF. The CDR3, as DNA: TGTGCCAGCAGTTTATCAGACAGCACCTTCTATGGCTACACCTTC.

The CDR3 is CASSPYSGQSYEQYF. CDR3 in DNA: TGTGCCAGCAGCCCATATTCCGGACAGTCCTACGAGCAGTACTTC. J is TRBJ2-7 and V is TRBV11-1, with a weak D call TRBD1 (6 bases). Deletions cut 5 bases from V and 1 base from J, with 15 bases between. CDR3 size: 15 residues. Germline assignment: CDR1 SGHAT and CDR2 FQDESV (reference sequence).

The chain recombines TRBV6-6 with TRBJ2-5; weak D call: TRBD2 (7 bases). V gave up 6 bases and J gave up 3 bases, with 20 bases separating them. The CDR3 is 16 amino acids. Germline assignment: CDR1 MNHNY and CDR2 SVGAGI (reference sequence). CDR3 DNA sequence: TGTGCCAGCAGAATTACTAGCGCAGGGGTAAAAGAGACCCAGTACTTC. This sequence encodes CASRITSAGVKETQYF.